Listed here are 2 T cell receptor beta chains from one sample, sequenced in a study of cytomegalovirus exposure and HLA in healthy donors. Assay used: immunoSEQ multiplex PCR; TCRdb lists only in-frame clones, some missing. The sample has around 300,000 clones, approximately 87% seen once. The sample taken for sequencing was PBMCs. The source of these receptors is a woman aged 18-29 years in good health and CMV-seronegative.

The chain carries TRBV7-2 and TRBJ1-2; a possible D gene is TRBD1 (6 bases). The CDR3 consists of 16 residues. Germline V gene sequence: CDR1 SGHTA, CDR2 FQGNSA. Trimming cost V 5 bases and J 3 bases, with 19 bases left between them. CDR3 in amino acids: CASSPRTELGHYGYTF. CDR3 DNA sequence: TGTGCCAGCAGCCCCAGGACAGAGCTGGGACACTATGGCTACACCTTC.

The chain links TRBV5-1 to TRBJ2-2; no reliable D call. This CDR3 comprises 15 residues. In germline, CDR1 is SGHRS, CDR2 YFSETQ. Trimming took 6 bases from V and 1 from J, leaving 13 bases between them. CDR3 DNA: TGCGCCAGCAAAAATAAGTCGGGGAACACCGGGGAGCTGTTTTTT. It yields the protein CASKNKSGNTGELFF.